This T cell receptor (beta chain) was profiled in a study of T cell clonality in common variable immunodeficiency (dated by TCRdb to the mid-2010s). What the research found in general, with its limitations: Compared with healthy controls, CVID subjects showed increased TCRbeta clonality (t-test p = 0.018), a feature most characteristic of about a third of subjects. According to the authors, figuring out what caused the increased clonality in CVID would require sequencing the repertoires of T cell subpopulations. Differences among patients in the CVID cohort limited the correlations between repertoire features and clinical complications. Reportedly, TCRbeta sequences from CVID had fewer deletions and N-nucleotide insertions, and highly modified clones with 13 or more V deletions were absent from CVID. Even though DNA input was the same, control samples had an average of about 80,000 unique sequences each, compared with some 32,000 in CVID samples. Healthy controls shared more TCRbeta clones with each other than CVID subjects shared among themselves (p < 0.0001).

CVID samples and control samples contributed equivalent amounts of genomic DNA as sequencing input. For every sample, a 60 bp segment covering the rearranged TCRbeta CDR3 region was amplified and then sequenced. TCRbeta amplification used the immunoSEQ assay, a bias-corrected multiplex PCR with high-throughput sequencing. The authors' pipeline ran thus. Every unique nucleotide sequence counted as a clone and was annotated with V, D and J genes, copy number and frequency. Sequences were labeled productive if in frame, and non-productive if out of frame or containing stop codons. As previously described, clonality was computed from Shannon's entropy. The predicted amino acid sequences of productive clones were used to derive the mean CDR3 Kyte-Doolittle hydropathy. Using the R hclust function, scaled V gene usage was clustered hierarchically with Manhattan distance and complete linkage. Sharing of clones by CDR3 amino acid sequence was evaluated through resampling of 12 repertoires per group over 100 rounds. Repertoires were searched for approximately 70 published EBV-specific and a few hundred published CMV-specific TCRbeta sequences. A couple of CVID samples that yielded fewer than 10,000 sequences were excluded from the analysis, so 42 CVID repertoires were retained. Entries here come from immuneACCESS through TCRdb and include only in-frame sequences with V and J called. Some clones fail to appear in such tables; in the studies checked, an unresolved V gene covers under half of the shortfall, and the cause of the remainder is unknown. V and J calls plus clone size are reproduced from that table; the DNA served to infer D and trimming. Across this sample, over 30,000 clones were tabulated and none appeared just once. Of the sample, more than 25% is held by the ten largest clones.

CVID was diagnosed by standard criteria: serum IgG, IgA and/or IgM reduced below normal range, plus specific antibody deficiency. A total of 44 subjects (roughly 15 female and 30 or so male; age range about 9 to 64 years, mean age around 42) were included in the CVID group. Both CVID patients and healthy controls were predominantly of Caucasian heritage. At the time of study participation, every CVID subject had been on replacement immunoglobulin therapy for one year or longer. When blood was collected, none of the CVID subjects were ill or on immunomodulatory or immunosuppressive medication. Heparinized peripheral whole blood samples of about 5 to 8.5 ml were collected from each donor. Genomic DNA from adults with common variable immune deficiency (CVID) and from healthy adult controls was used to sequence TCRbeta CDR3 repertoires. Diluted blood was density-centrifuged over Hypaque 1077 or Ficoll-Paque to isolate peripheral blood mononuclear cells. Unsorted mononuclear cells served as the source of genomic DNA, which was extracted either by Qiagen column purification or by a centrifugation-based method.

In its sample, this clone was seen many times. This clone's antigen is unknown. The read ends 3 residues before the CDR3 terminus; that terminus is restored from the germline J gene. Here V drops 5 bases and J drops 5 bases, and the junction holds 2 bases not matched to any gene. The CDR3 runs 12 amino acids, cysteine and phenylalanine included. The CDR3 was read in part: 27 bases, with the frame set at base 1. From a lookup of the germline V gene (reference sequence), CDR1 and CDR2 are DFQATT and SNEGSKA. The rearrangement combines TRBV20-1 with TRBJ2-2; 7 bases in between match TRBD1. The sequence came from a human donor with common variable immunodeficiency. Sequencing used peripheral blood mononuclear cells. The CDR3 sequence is CSAARGTGELFF. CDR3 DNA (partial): TGCAGTGCTGCCAGGGGGACCGGGGAG.